A selection of T cell receptor beta chains follows, all from one sample in a study of cytomegalovirus exposure and HLA in healthy donors. Only in-frame clones appear in the TCRdb table, and some are missing; sequencing was by immunoSEQ multiplex PCR. Recorded for this sample: over 75,000 clones. Sequencing was performed on PBMCs. Receptors were obtained from a man in his fifties or sixties in good health and CMV-seronegative. The CDR3 runs from the conserved cysteine through the conserved F or W. D genes are given only for firm matches.

V gene	J gene	D gene	CDR3 DNA	CDR3 protein
TRBV7-9	TRBJ2-5	NA	TGTGCCAGCAGCTTCGGGACATGGGAGACCCAGTACTTC	CASSFGTWETQYF
TRBV28	TRBJ1-2	TRBD1	TGTGCCAGTACCCCGGGACAGGGGGCCGATGGCTACACCTTC	CASTPGQGADGYTF
TRBV5-1	TRBJ2-2	NA	TGCGCCAGCAGCCCGAGCCCCATAAGCACCGGGGAGCTGTTTTTT	CASSPSPISTGELFF
TRBV6-5	TRBJ2-3	TRBD2	TGTGCCAGCAGACTAGCGGGGGGTTACACAGATACGCAGTATTTT	CASRLAGGYTDTQYF
TRBV5-1	TRBJ2-5	NA	TGCGCCAGCAGCGGCCCCGGGGGCCAAGAGACCCAGTACTTC	CASSGPGGQETQYF
TRBV9	TRBJ2-7	TRBD1	TGTGCCAGCAGCCCCCGGGACAGGGTCTACGAGCAGTACTTC	CASSPRDRVYEQYF
TRBV4-3	TRBJ2-6	TRBD1	TGCGCCAGCAGCCAATTCGGGACAGGTCTAGCCAACGTCCTGACTTTC	CASSQFGTGLANVLTF
TRBV6-4	TRBJ2-3	TRBD2	TGTGCCAGCAGTGAAGCGGGGGGCACAGATACGCAGTATTTT	CASSEAGGTDTQYF
TRBV15	TRBJ1-4	TRBD1	TGTGCCACCAGCAGACCACCGACAGGGAGACGCGAAAAACTGTTTTTT	CATSRPPTGRREKLFF
TRBV7-9	TRBJ2-1	TRBD2	TGTGCCAGCAGCTTAGCATCTGGACGGGGGGGGACCAATGAGCAGTTCTTC	CASSLASGRGGTNEQFF
TRBV6-6	TRBJ2-3	TRBD2	TGTGCCAGCAGTTATGAGCTAGCGGGGTTCGCGCAGTATTTT	CASSYELAGFAQYF
TRBV18	TRBJ1-6	TRBD1	TGTGCCAGCTCACGGACGGAGGTTGGTACAGGGGGTTCACCCCTCCACTTT	CASSRTEVGTGGSPLHF
TRBV19	TRBJ1-1	NA	TGTGCCAGTAGTATAAGGTCCAGGATTAGCACTGAAGCTTTCTTT	CASSIRSRISTEAFF
TRBV13	TRBJ2-7	TRBD1	TGTGCCAGCAGCTTAACAGGGGACTACGAGCAGTACTTC	CASSLTGDYEQYF
TRBV6-5	TRBJ1-1	TRBD1	TGTGCCAGCAGCCTCGGTTGGGGGACAGGGACTGAAGCTTTCTTT	CASSLGWGTGTEAFF
TRBV15	TRBJ1-1	TRBD1	TGTGCCACCAGCAGACAGGGGGAGAACACTGAAGCTTTCTTT	CATSRQGENTEAFF
TRBV19	TRBJ2-3	NA	TGTGCCAGTAGTATAGATCCACTAGGACAGTTCACAGATACGCAGTATTTT	CASSIDPLGQFTDTQYF
TRBV6-1	TRBJ2-2	NA	TGTGCCAGCACTATCTCAGGGTTCTCTGGGGAGCTGTTTTTT	CASTISGFSGELFF
TRBV9	TRBJ2-1	TRBD2	TGTGCCAGCAGCCCCCTAGCGGGGGGGTTCAATGAGCAGTTCTTC	CASSPLAGGFNEQFF
TRBV18	TRBJ2-7	TRBD1	TGTGCCAGCTCACGGACAGGGATCTACGAGCAGTACTTC	CASSRTGIYEQYF